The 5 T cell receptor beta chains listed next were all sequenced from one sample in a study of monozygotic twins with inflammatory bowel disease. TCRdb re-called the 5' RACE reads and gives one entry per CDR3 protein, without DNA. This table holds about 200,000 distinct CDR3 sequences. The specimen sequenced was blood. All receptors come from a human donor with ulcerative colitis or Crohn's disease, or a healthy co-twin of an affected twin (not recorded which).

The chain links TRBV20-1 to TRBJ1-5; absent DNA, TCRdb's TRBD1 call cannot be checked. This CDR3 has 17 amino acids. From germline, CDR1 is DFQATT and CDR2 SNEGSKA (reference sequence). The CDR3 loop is CSARDVWGSRGNQPQHF.

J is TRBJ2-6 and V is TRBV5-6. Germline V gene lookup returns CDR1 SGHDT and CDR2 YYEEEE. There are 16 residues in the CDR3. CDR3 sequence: CASSLVTSSGANVLTF.

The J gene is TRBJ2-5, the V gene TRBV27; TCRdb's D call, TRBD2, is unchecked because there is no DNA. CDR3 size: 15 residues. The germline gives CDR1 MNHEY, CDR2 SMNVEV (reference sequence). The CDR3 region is CASTRAGDQMGTQYF.

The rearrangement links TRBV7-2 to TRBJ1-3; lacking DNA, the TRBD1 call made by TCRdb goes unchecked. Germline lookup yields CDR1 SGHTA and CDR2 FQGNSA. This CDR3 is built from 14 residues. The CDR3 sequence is CASRRQLGGNTIYF.

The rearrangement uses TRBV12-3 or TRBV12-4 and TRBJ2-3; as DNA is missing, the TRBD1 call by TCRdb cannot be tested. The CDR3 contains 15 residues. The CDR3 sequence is CASSSPGQGMDTQYF.